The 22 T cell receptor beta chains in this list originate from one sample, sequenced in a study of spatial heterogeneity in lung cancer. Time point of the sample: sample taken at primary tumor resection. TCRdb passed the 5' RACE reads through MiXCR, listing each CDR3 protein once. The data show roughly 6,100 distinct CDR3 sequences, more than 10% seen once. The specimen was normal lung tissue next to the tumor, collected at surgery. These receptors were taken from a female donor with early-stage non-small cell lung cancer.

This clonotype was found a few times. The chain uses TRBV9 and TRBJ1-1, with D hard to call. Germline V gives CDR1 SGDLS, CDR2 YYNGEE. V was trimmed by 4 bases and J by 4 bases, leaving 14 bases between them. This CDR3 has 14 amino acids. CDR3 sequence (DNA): TGTGCCAGCAGCCAAACGGGGTTCTTCACTGAAGCTTTCTTT. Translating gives CASSQTGFFTEAFF.

The CDR3: CASSLDGANVLTF. CDR3 sequence (DNA): TGTGCCAGCAGCTTAGATGGGGCCAACGTCCTGACTTTC. V is TRBV7-2 and J is TRBJ2-6; D ambiguous. V lost 1 base and J lost 3, with 1 base in between. The CDR3 is 13 amino acids. CDR1 is SGHTA, CDR2 FQGNSA, per germline.

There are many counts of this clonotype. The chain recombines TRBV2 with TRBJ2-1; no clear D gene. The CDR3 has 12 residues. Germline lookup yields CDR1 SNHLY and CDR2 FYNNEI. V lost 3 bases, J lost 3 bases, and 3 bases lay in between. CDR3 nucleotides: TGTGCCAGCAGTGACGTCTACAATGAGCAGTTCTTC. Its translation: CASSDVYNEQFF. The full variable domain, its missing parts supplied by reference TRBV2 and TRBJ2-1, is EPEVTQTPSHQVTQMGQEVILRCVPISNHLYFYWYRQILGQKVEFLVSFYNNEISEKSEIFDDQFSVERPDGSNFTLKIRSTKLEDSAMYFCASSDVYNEQFFGPGTRLTVL.

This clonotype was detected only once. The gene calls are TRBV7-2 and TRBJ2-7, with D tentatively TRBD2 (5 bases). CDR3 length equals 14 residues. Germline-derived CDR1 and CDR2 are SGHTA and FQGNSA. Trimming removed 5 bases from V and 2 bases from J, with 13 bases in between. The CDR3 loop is CASSLSTGAYEQYF. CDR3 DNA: TGTGCCAGCAGCCTTTCGACCGGGGCCTACGAGCAGTACTTC.

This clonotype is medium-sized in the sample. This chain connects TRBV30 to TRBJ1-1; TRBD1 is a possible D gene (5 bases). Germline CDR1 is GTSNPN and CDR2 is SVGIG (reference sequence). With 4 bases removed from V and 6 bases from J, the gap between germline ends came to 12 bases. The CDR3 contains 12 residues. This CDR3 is CAWTGGGAEAFF. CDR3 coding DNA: TGTGCCTGGACCGGGGGAGGAGCTGAAGCTTTCTTT.

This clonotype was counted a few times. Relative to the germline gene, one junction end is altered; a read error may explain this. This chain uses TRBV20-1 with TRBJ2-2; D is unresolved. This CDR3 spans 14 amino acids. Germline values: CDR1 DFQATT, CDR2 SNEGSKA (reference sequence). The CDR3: CSARGSRQTGELFF. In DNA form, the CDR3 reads TGCAGTGCCAGAGGCAGTCGCCAGACCGGGGAGCTGTTTTTT.

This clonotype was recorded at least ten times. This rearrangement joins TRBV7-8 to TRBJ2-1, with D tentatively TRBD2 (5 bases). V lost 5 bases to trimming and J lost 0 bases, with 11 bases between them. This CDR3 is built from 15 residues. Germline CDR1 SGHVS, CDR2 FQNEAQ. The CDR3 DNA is TGTGCCAGCAGCCCCTACGGGGACTCCTACAATGAGCAGTTCTTC. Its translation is CASSPYGDSYNEQFF.

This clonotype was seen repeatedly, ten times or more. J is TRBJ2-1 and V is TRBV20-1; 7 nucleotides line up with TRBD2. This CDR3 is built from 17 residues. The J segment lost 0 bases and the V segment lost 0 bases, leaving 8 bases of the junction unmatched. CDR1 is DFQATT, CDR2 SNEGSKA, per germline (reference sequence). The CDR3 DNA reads TGCAGTGCTAGAGACGGGGCTAGCGGAGTCTCCTACAATGAGCAGTTCTTC. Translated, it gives CSARDGASGVSYNEQFF.

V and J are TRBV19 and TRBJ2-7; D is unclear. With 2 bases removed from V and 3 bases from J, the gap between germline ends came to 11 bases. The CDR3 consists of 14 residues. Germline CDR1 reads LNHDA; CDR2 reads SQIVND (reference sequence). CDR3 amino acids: CASSIRAGYYEQYV. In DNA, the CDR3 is TGTGCCAGTAGTATACGCGCAGGCTACTACGAGCAGTACGTC.

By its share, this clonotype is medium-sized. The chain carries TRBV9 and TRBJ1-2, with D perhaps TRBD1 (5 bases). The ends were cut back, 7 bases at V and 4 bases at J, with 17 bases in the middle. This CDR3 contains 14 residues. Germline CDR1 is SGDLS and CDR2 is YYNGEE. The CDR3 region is CASQGDPTAYGYTF. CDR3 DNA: TGTGCCAGCCAAGGGGACCCGACAGCCTATGGCTACACCTTC.

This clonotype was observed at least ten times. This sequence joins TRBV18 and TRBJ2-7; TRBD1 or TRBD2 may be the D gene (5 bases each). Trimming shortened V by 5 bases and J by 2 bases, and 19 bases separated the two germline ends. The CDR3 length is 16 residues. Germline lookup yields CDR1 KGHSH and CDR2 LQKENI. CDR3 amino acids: CASSDPRDGGPYEQYF. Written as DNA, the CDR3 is TGTGCCAGCTCAGACCCCCGGGACGGAGGACCCTACGAGCAGTACTTC.

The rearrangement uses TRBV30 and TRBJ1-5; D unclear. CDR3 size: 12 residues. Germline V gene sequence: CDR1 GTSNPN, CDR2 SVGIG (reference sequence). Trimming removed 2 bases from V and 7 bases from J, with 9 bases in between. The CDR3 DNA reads TGTGCCTGGAGTTGGGGTGGACAGCCCCAGCATTTT. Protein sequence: CAWSWGGQPQHF.

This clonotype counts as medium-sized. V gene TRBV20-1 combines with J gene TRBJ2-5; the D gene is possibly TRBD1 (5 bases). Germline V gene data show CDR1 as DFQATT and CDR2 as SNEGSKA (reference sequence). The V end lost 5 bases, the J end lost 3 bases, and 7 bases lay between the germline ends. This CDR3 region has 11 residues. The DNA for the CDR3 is TGCAGTGCTCTAGGGGAAGAGACCCAGTACTTC. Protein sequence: CSALGEETQYF.

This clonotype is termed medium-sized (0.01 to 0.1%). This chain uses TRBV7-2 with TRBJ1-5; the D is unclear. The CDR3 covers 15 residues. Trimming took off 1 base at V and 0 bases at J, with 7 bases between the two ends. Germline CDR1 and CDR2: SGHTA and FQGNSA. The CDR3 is CASSLGRYSNQPQHF. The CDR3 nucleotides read TGTGCCAGCAGCTTAGGCCGGTATAGCAATCAGCCCCAGCATTTT.

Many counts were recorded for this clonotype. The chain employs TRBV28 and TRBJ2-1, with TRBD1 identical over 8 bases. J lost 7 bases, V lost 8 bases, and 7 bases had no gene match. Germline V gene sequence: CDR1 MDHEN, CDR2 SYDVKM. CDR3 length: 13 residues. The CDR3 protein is CASVQGANNEQFF. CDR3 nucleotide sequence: TGTGCCAGCGTGCAGGGGGCGAATAATGAGCAGTTCTTC. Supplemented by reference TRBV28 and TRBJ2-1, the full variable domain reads DVKVTQSSRYLVKRTGEKVFLECVQDMDHENMFWYRQDPGLGLRLIYFSYDVKMKEKGDIPEGYSVSREKKERFSLILESASTNQTSMYLCASVQGANNEQFFGPGTRLTVL.

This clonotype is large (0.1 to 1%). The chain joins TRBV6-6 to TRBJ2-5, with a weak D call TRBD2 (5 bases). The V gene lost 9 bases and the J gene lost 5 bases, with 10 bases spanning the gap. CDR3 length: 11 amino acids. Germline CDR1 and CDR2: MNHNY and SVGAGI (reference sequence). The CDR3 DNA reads TGTGCCAGTGAGGGTGGCGAGACCCAGTACTTC. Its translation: CASEGGETQYF.

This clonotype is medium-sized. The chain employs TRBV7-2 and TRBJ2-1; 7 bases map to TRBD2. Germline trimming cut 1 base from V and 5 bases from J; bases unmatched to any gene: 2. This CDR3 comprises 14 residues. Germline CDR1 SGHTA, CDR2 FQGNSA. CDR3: CASSLVGTNNEQFF. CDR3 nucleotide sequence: TGTGCCAGCAGCTTAGTCGGGACTAACAATGAGCAGTTCTTC.

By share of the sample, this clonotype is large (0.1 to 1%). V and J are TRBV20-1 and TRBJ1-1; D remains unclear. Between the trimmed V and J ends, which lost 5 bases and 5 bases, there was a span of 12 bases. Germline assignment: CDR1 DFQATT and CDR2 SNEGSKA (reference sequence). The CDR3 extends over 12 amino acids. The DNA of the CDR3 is TGCAGTGCTCCCCAGGCCGTTACTGAAGCTTTCTTT. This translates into CSAPQAVTEAFF.

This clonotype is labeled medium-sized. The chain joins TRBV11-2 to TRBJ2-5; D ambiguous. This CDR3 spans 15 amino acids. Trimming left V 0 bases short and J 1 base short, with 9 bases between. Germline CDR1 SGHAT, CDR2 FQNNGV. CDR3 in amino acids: CASSLDGDFQETQYF. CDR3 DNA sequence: TGTGCCAGCAGCTTAGATGGAGATTTCCAAGAGACCCAGTACTTC.

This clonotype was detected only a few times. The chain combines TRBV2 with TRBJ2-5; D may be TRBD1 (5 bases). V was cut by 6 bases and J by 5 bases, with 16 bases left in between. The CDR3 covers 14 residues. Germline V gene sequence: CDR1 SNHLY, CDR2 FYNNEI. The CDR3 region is CASSTAGWVETQYF. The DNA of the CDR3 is TGTGCCAGCAGCACCGCAGGGTGGGTTGAGACCCAGTACTTC.

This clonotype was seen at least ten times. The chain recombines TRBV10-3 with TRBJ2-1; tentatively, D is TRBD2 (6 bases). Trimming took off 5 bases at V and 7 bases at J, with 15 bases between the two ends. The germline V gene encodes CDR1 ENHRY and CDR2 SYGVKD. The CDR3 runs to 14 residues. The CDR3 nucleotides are TGTGCCATCAGTCTGCGGGAACGGGGGAATGAGCAGTTCTTC. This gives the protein CAISLRERGNEQFF.

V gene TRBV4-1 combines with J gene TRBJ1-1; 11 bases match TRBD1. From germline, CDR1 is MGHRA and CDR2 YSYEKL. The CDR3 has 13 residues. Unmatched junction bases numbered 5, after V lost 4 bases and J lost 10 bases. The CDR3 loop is CASSRDRGWLAFF. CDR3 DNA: TGCGCCAGCAGCCGGGACAGGGGGTGGTTAGCTTTCTTT.